The TCR beta chain under discussion was sequenced for a study of OX40 agonist ivuxolimab in advanced cancers. This clone was seen a single time. TCRdb's table, derived via immunoSEQ multiplex PCR, lists solely in-frame clones and lacks some. The table lists approximately 84,000 clones, under 95% of them singletons. Sample: CD4+ or CD8+ T cells sorted from blood, taken in a trial of the OX40 agonist ivuxolimab. The source is an adult with an advanced solid tumor such as melanoma, head and neck, liver or kidney cancer.

The CDR3 is CAGPGGTPANTGELFF. As DNA, the CDR3 is TGTGCCGGACCGGGGGGGACCCCCGCGAACACCGGGGAGCTGTTTTTT. V and J are TRBV7-9 and TRBJ2-2; TRBD2 aligns across 8 bases. Per germline, CDR1 SEHNR and CDR2 FQNEAQ (reference sequence). The CDR3 loop spans 16 amino acids. Trimming removed 11 bases from V and 0 bases from J; junction bases left unmatched: 11.